The source of this T cell receptor (beta chain) is a study of cytomegalovirus exposure and HLA in healthy donors. This CDR3 contains 12 residues. Germline V gene lookup returns CDR1 SGHVS and CDR2 FNYEAQ. The V gene lost 8 bases and the J gene lost 1 base, with 9 bases spanning the gap. Separation from the approximately 720-subject first cohort characterized the approximately 120-subject validation cohort, to which the donors belonged. Repertoires were generated with immunoSEQ multiplex PCR, while TCRdb's copy carries only in-frame clones and drops some. The table records over 110,000 clones, 84% of them present only once.

This TCR was recovered from a woman in her twenties or thirties in good health and CMV-seronegative. The J gene is TRBJ2-7, the V gene TRBV7-6; possibly TRBD2 for D (6 bases). The sequenced sample consisted of PBMCs. Here the CDR3 reads CASGTSSYEQYF. DNA for the CDR3: TGTGCCAGCGGGACTTCATCCTACGAGCAGTACTTC.